This T cell receptor beta chain derives from a study of cytomegalovirus exposure and HLA in healthy donors. Whole-study results and caveats: A classifier reportedly called cytomegalovirus status with high sensitivity and specificity.

This CDR3 has 13 residues. Trimming shortened V by 4 bases and J by 0 bases, and 7 bases separated the two germline ends. The germline V gene encodes CDR1 GTSNPN and CDR2 SVGIG (reference sequence). Comments on this clone: As yet, its antigen is unknown.

TCRdb's copy holds only in-frame clones and misses some; the assay was immunoSEQ multiplex PCR. This table has approximately 81,000 clones, 85% to 95% appearing once. The material sequenced was PBMCs. The chain carries TRBV30 and TRBJ1-3; D not certain. This TCR came from a man between 18 and 35 years old in good health and CMV-seronegative. The CDR3 loop reads CAWTAHSGNTIYF. Written as DNA, the CDR3 is TGTGCCTGGACCGCGCACTCTGGAAACACCATATATTTT. Combining the CDR3 with reference TRBV30 and TRBJ1-3 gives the whole variable domain SQTIHQWPATLVQPVGSPLSLECTVEGTSNPNLYWYRQAAGRGLQLLFYSVGIGQISSEVPQNLSASRPQDRQFILSSKKLLLSDSGFYLCAWTAHSGNTIYFGEGSWLTVV.